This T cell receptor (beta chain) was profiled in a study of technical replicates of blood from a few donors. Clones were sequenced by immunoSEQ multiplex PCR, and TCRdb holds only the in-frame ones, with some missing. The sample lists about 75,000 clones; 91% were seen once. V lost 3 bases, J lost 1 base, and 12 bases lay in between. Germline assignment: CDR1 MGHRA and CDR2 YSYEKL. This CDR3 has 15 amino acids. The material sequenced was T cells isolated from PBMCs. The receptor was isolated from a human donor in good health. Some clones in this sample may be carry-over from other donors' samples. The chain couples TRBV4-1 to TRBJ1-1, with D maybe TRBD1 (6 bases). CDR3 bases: TGCGCCAGCAGCCAGAGAACAGGGCCGAACACTGAAGCTTTCTTT. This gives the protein CASSQRTGPNTEAFF.